A selection of T cell receptor beta chains follows, all from one sample in a study of T cell changes during pregnancy in multiple sclerosis. Repertoires were generated with immunoSEQ multiplex PCR, while TCRdb's copy carries only in-frame clones and drops some. The table lists around 92,000 clones, 90% to 95% of them singletons. The input for sequencing was peripheral blood, taken in the first trimester of pregnancy. These receptors came from a female donor with multiple sclerosis, enrolled in a pregnancy study. Each CDR3 is given with its conserved first and last residue. A D gene is named only where the DNA matches it firmly. Clone size, where shown, is once, few, many, or a class for clones that have expanded.

>15|NA|TRBJ2-3|TRBD2|TRBV29-1
TGCAGCGTTTCGACTAGCGGGGGGTCTCTGGGGACGCAGTATTTT
CSVSTSGGSLGTQYF
>13|once|TRBJ2-3|NA|TRBV11-2
TGTGCCACAGCATGGGCAGGGTTAGATACGCAGTATTTT
CATAWAGLDTQYF
>17|NA|TRBJ2-7|NA|TRBV15
TGTGCCACCAGCGTACGAAATACAGGGTACCTCTCCTACGAGCAGTACTTC
CATSVRNTGYLSYEQYF
>14|NA|TRBJ2-3|NA|TRBV6-4
TGTGCCAGCAGTGAGACGGGGAATCCAGATACGCAGTATTTT
CASSETGNPDTQYF
>13|NA|TRBJ2-7|NA|TRBV6-1
TGTGCCAGCAAGGAGGGAAGAGGATACGAGCAGTACTTC
CASKEGRGYEQYF
>15|NA|TRBJ2-2|TRBD2|TRBV7-3
TGTGCCAGCAGCCCACTAGCGGCGAACACCGGGGAGCTGTTTTTT
CASSPLAANTGELFF
>13|NA|TRBJ1-2|NA|TRBV7-8
TGTGCCAGCAGCCTCAGGGTGAACGAGGGCTACACCTTC
CASSLRVNEGYTF
>11|NA|TRBJ2-1|NA|TRBV29-1
TGCAGCGTCGGGACACGGGTTGAGCAGTTCTTC
CSVGTRVEQFF
>15|NA|TRBJ1-6|TRBD1|TRBV11-2
TGTGCCAGCAGCTCTTCTGACAGGGATAATTCACCCCTCCACTTT
CASSSSDRDNSPLHF
>16|NA|TRBJ2-5|TRBD2|TRBV5-1
TGCGCCAGCAGCTTTGGACGGGGGGGCCACCAAGAGACCCAGTACTTC
CASSFGRGGHQETQYF
>17|NA|TRBJ2-6|TRBD1|TRBV7-9
TGTGCCAGCACCCCGGGACAGGGGGCGTGGGGGGCCAACGTCCTGACTTTC
CASTPGQGAWGANVLTF
>8|NA|TRBJ2-7|NA|TRBV20-1
TGCAGTACTGGCGAGCAGTACTTC
CSTGEQYF
>16|NA|TRBJ2-1|TRBD2|TRBV10-2
TGCGCCAGTACCGGGACTAGCGGGGGGGCCTACAATGAGCAGTTCTTC
CASTGTSGGAYNEQFF
>11|NA|TRBJ1-3|NA|TRBV6-1
TGTGCCACCGTTAAGAGGAACACCATATATTTT
CATVKRNTIYF
>19|NA|TRBJ2-1|TRBD2|TRBV9
TGTGCCAGCAGCGTAGAGCCCCAGGTGGGCGGGGGGCGAAGAAATGAGCAGTTCTTC
CASSVEPQVGGGRRNEQFF
>15|NA|TRBJ1-4|NA|TRBV27
TGTGCCAGCAGTTTGAGGCAGCATCTTAATGAAAAACTGTTTTTT
CASSLRQHLNEKLFF
>15|NA|TRBJ2-1|NA|TRBV6-4
TGTGCCAGCAGTGACTCAGGAGGGGCACAATTTGAGCAGTTCTTC
CASSDSGGAQFEQFF
>15|NA|TRBJ2-7|NA|TRBV19
TGTGCCAGTAGTAACCCGGACAGCAGCTCCTACGAGCAGTACTTC
CASSNPDSSSYEQYF
>14|NA|TRBJ2-3|NA|TRBV19
TGTGCCAGTAGTGGTCCGGGAATCACAGATACGCAGTATTTT
CASSGPGITDTQYF
>16|once|TRBJ2-3|NA|TRBV27
TGTGCCAGCAGCCCTAAGTGGGGGGTCCACGGGGATACGCAGTATTTT
CASSPKWGVHGDTQYF
>16|NA|TRBJ1-1|NA|TRBV9
TGTGCCAGCAGCGTAGTTGCGGGGTCGAGGAACACTGAAGCTTTCTTT
CASSVVAGSRNTEAFF
>15|NA|TRBJ2-1|TRBD1|TRBV9
TGTGCCAGCAGCGTCCGCCCGACAGGGGGTCAAGAGCAGTTCTTC
CASSVRPTGGQEQFF
>13|NA|TRBJ2-7|TRBD2|TRBV27
TGTGCCAGCAGTTACGGGAGGTTCTACGAGCAGTACTTC
CASSYGRFYEQYF
>15|NA|TRBJ2-1|TRBD2|TRBV10-3
TGTGCCATCAGTGAAGGTAGCGGGGGGTACAATGAGCAGTTCTTC
CAISEGSGGYNEQFF
>13|NA|TRBJ2-3|NA|TRBV4-2
TGTGCCAGCAGCCAAGAGATCGGAGATACGCAGTATTTT
CASSQEIGDTQYF
>17|NA|TRBJ2-1|TRBD2|TRBV4-1
TGCGCCAGCAGCCAAGATGGTGGGGGGGAAGGATACAATGAGCAGTTCTTC
CASSQDGGGEGYNEQFF
>17|NA|TRBJ2-6|TRBD1|TRBV7-9
TGTGCCAGCAGCGCCATGACAGGGCTAGCTGGGGCCAACGTCCTGACTTTC
CASSAMTGLAGANVLTF
>16|NA|TRBJ1-1|NA|TRBV19
TGTGCCAGTAGTCACAGGGCCGAGACGGCGAACACTGAAGCTTTCTTT
CASSHRAETANTEAFF
>15|NA|TRBJ2-7|TRBD2|TRBV11-2
TGTGCCAGCAGCACTAGCGGGGTCCGCAGAAACGAGCAGTACTTC
CASSTSGVRRNEQYF
>14|NA|TRBJ2-7|NA|TRBV6-5
TGTGCCAGGCTCCTGAAGGGGCACTTATACGAGCAGTACTTC
CARLLKGHLYEQYF
>14|NA|TRBJ1-1|NA|TRBV2
TGTGCCAGCAGTAAAGGGGAGCCGAACACTGAAGCTTTCTTT
CASSKGEPNTEAFF
>15|NA|TRBJ2-5|TRBD2|TRBV6-5
TGTGCCAGCAGTTACTCTGGCGGGGGGCCGTCGACCCAGTACTTC
CASSYSGGGPSTQYF
>13|NA|TRBJ1-1|NA|TRBV4-2
TGTGCCAGCAACCAAAATTCTCTCACTGAAGCTTTCTTT
CASNQNSLTEAFF
>14|NA|TRBJ1-1|NA|TRBV6-5
TGTGCCAGCAGTTGGGTCGGAGGGGAGACTGAAGCTTTCTTT
CASSWVGGETEAFF
>14|NA|TRBJ1-1|NA|TRBV2
TGTGCCAGCAGACCTTGGGGCCGACGAGGTGAAGCTTTCTTT
CASRPWGRRGEAFF
>15|NA|TRBJ1-6|NA|TRBV30
TGTGCCTGGAGATTAGTGGGGGGGTATAATTCACCCCTCCACTTT
CAWRLVGGYNSPLHF
>18|NA|TRBJ1-2|TRBD1|TRBV7-9
TGTGCCAGCAGCTTCTCCGAGAACACTTTAGGACAGGTCTATGGCTACACCTTC
CASSFSENTLGQVYGYTF
>14|NA|TRBJ1-2|TRBD1|TRBV28
TGTGCCAGCAGTTTCGGCAGGGGGAGCGATGGCTACACCTTC
CASSFGRGSDGYTF
>15|NA|TRBJ1-2|TRBD1|TRBV18
TGTGCCAGCTCACCCGAATTGGGACAGCACTATGGCTACACCTTC
CASSPELGQHYGYTF
>15|NA|TRBJ2-7|NA|TRBV5-6
TGTGCCAGCAGCAATGACCGACTGAGCTCCTACGAGCAGTACTTC
CASSNDRLSSYEQYF
>13|NA|TRBJ2-7|NA|TRBV7-7
TGTGCTAGCAGCGAGTCGCAGGGTTTCGAGCAGTACTTC
CASSESQGFEQYF
>15|NA|TRBJ2-7|TRBD1|TRBV14
TGTGCCAGCAGCCAACTGGGACAGGGGGCTATGGAGCAGTACTTC
CASSQLGQGAMEQYF
>15|NA|TRBJ2-2|NA|TRBV29-1
TGCAGCGTTGAAGAAGGTTCAGGGCCCACCGGGGAGCTGTTTTTT
CSVEEGSGPTGELFF
>12|NA|TRBJ1-2|TRBD1|TRBV29-1
TGCAGCGGAGCCGGGACAGCTTATGGCTACACCTTC
CSGAGTAYGYTF
>12|NA|TRBJ2-1|NA|TRBV11-2
TGTGCCAGCAGCTTAGCTCCTGTGGAGCAGTTCTTC
CASSLAPVEQFF
>15|NA|TRBJ2-1|TRBD2|TRBV11-2
TGTGCCAGCAGGAAAGTAGCGGGGGGGCCCAATGAGCAGTTCTTC
CASRKVAGGPNEQFF